Given below is one T cell receptor (beta chain) in context. Its antigen is still unknown. Treatment denoted: around 19 received Ad26.COV2.S at low or high dose, single or two shots; about 5 received placebo; per-sample allocation not given. Sampling took place 63 days after the first vaccine or placebo injection. Ad26.COV2.S expressed prefusion-stabilized spike from the original Wuhan strain. TCRdb's copy holds only in-frame clones and misses some; the assay was immunoSEQ multiplex PCR. Of just under 250,000 clones listed, roughly 90% are singletons. The sample is drawn from a study of Ad26.COV2.S vaccination and SARS-CoV-2 variants. Across the study: Donor was in the COV1001 Ad26.COV2.S trial arm. Dosing was one shot or two shots 56 days apart.

Whole-study results and caveats: An underestimation of total T cell responses may have resulted from the TCR breadth and depth analyses.

This material consisted of peripheral blood, taken in a trial of Ad26.COV2.S vaccine versus placebo. The origin of this receptor is a person aged 18-60 years who received the Ad26.COV2.S COVID-19 vaccine or a placebo.

The CDR3 coding sequence is TGTGCCAGCAGTTACCGTGGGGACAGGTACGACACTGAAGCTTTCTTT. It specifies CASSYRGDRYDTEAFF. The chain has TRBV6-2 or TRBV6-3 and TRBJ1-1, with 8 positions matching TRBD1. Germline V gives CDR1 MNHEY, CDR2 SVGEGT. V trimming: 2 bases; J trimming: 3 bases; junction bases outside the gene matches: 8. The CDR3 is made up of 16 amino acids.